This is a list of T cell receptor beta chains from one sample in a study of T cell repertoires in cytomegalovirus infection. TCRdb recomputed calls from the reads with MiXCR, one row per CDR3 protein. The data show 450,000 to 600,000 distinct CDR3 sequences, 30% to 35% seen once. For these TCRs, the target antigens are not known. Sample: cultured PBMCs, taken from culture after CMV antigen stimulation. The receptors shown here come from a human donor in good health (CMV status not recorded). Some clones in this sample may be carry-over from other donors' samples. The CDR3 runs from the conserved cysteine through the conserved F or W.

j_gene	len	v_gene	CDR3aa
TRBJ2-7	12	TRBV19	CASSMHRGEQYF
TRBJ1-4	17	TRBV18	CASSPFRGPATNEKLFF
TRBJ1-4	14	TRBV9	CASSEAIYNEKLFF
TRBJ2-1	12	TRBV28	CASTSRQVGQFF
TRBJ2-2	13	TRBV12-3/TRBV12-4	CASRVSNTGELFF
TRBJ1-5	16	TRBV28	CASSFGGRVLGQPQHF
TRBJ1-3	15	TRBV7-3	CASSFRGNSGNTIYF
TRBJ1-2	13	TRBV4-1	CASSQEGPYGYTF
TRBJ2-1	19	TRBV9	CASSGMGMEDRGRFDERFF
TRBJ2-3	18	TRBV7-8	CASSPRQRGTGSTDTQYF
TRBJ2-1	13	TRBV6-2/TRBV6-3	CASRRTQVNEQFF
TRBJ1-5	14	TRBV7-2	CASSLAGDVQPQHF
TRBJ2-5	15	TRBV6-2/TRBV6-3	CASSPFGNDAGTQYF
TRBJ2-7	14	TRBV6-1	CASSELGTAYEQYF
TRBJ2-2	16	TRBV7-8	CASSLTRGQNTGELFF
TRBJ2-3	14	TRBV7-2	CASSLRHSTDTQYF
TRBJ2-7	13	TRBV28	CASSRSGSYEQYF
TRBJ2-1	14	TRBV4-2	CASSQGGTSSIPFF
TRBJ2-3	13	TRBV12-3/TRBV12-4	CASSLPGADTQYF
TRBJ2-7	15	TRBV7-2	CASSLGDSIPYEQYF